There are many counts of the clone carrying this TCR beta chain. Its antigen is currently unknown. The sample comes from a study of breast tumors, draining lymph nodes, adjacent tissues. Study conclusions and caveats: Luminal-like breast cancer showed significantly higher tumor–nontumor repertoire similarity than basal-like. That most tumor T cells come from lymph nodes remained unproven. Compared with lymph nodes, tumors were less diverse; compared with nontumor tissue, more.

MiXCR, applied by TCRdb to the multiplex PCR reads, yields one record per CDR3 protein. Of approximately 210,000 distinct CDR3 sequences in the sample, about 30% were seen once. Axillary draining lymph nodes of breast cancer patients supplied the node samples. With V trimmed by 4 bases and J by 6 bases, 15 bases remained unmatched. Germline V gene sequence: CDR1 SGHTS, CDR2 YDEGEE. This CDR3 spans 16 amino acids. The clonotype was recovered from a female donor with breast cancer. Some clones in this sample may be carry-over from other donors' samples. This chain joins TRBV5-8 and TRBJ1-2; 7 bases line up with TRBD1. The sample consisted of axillary lymph node tissue. CDR3 protein: CASSHRQGGRSHGYTF. The DNA for the CDR3 is TGTGCCAGCAGCCACAGACAGGGAGGGAGATCCCATGGCTACACCTTC. Looking up the rest from reference TRBV5-8 and TRBJ1-2 gives the full variable domain: EAGVTQSPTHLIKTRGQQATLRCSPISGHTSVYWYQQALGLGLQFLLWYDEGEERNRGNFPPRFSGRQFPNYSSELNVNALELEDSALYLCASSHRQGGRSHGYTFGSGTRLTVV.